This passage covers 28 T cell receptor beta chains from one sample sequenced in a study of OX40 agonist ivuxolimab in advanced cancers. Assay: immunoSEQ multiplex PCR; the TCRdb copy retains only in-frame clones and omits some. The sample has roughly 73,000 clones; around nine tenths are singletons. Here the sequenced sample was CD4+ or CD8+ T cells sorted from blood, taken in a trial of the OX40 agonist ivuxolimab. The receptor set was obtained from an adult with an advanced solid tumor such as melanoma, head and neck, liver or kidney cancer.

The V call is TRBV5-4, the J call TRBJ1-3; 9 bases match TRBD1. This CDR3 comprises 16 residues. V lost 4 bases, J lost 7 bases, and 12 bases stayed unmatched. Germline V gene lookup returns CDR1 SGHNT and CDR2 YYREEE (reference sequence). CDR3 DNA: TGTGCCAGCAGCCGTTCGGGACAGGGAGTTGGCAACACCATATATTTT. Amino acid sequence: CASSRSGQGVGNTIYF.

This rearrangement joins TRBV18 to TRBJ2-1, with D maybe TRBD2 (5 bases). Per the germline V gene, CDR1 is KGHSH and CDR2 is LQKENI. Trimming left V 0 bases short and J 9 bases short, with 18 bases between. The CDR3 extends over 16 amino acids. The CDR3 region has the DNA TGTGCCAGCTCACCACCCGAAGCTAGCAGACGTGGTGAGCAGTTCTTC. Protein sequence: CASSPPEASRRGEQFF.

This clone has just one count. The rearrangement joins TRBV19 to TRBJ1-2; D is unresolved. Germline-derived CDR1 and CDR2 are LNHDA and SQIVND (reference sequence). V lost 6 bases and J lost 8, with 10 bases in between. This CDR3 region has 11 residues. CDR3 in amino acids: CASSLLSGYTF. CDR3 bases: TGTGCCAGTAGCCTACTCTCAGGCTACACCTTC.

The chain has TRBV7-8 and TRBJ1-2; D not certain. V was cut by 0 bases and J by 1 base, with 12 bases left in between. Germline V gives CDR1 SGHVS, CDR2 FQNEAQ. The CDR3 runs 16 residues. The CDR3 region has the DNA TGTGCCAGCAGCTTAGCTGGGCTGGGAGTTAACTATGGCTACACCTTC. Amino acids: CASSLAGLGVNYGYTF.

V and J are TRBV6-5 and TRBJ2-7; possibly TRBD2 for D (5 bases). Trimming took 6 bases from V and 2 from J, leaving 17 bases between them. Germline V gene data show CDR1 as MNHEY and CDR2 as SVGAGI. The CDR3 loop spans 15 amino acids. As DNA, the CDR3 is TGTGCCAGCAGGAAAAGCGGACCGACTACCTACGAGCAGTACTTC. It translates to CASRKSGPTTYEQYF.

V and J are TRBV5-1 and TRBJ2-6; D gene uncertain. The V end lost 0 bases, the J end lost 4 bases, and 2 bases lay between the germline ends. The CDR3 covers 13 residues. Germline assignment: CDR1 SGHRS and CDR2 YFSETQ. The CDR3 coding sequence is TGCGCCAGCAGCTTGGAAGGGGCCAACGTCCTGACTTTC. Protein: CASSLEGANVLTF. The whole variable domain, remainder taken from reference TRBV5-1 and TRBJ2-6, is KAGVTQTPRYLIKTRGQQVTLSCSPISGHRSVSWYQQTPGQGLQFLFEYFSETQRNKGNFPGRFSGRQFSNSRSEMNVSTLELGDSALYLCASSLEGANVLTFGAGSRLTVL.

This clone was found once. V usage is TRBV30 and J usage is TRBJ1-3, with D perhaps matching TRBD1 (5 bases). V was shortened by 0 bases and J by 8 bases, with 14 bases between the two germline ends. Germline loops: CDR1 GTSNPN, CDR2 SVGIG (reference sequence). The CDR3 sequence is 14 residues long. The CDR3 DNA is TGTGCCTGGAGTGTGCAAGGGGCGGGGGACACCATATATTTT. This sequence encodes CAWSVQGAGDTIYF.

The V and J genes are TRBV29-1 and TRBJ2-3; no clear D. Germline CDR1 is SQVTM and CDR2 is ANQGSEA. V was pared by 1 base and J by 3 bases, with 11 bases between. The CDR3 consists of 14 residues. The CDR3 protein is CSVEGWRSTDTQYF. Written as DNA, the CDR3 is TGCAGCGTTGAAGGGTGGCGATCTACAGATACGCAGTATTTT.

The V gene is TRBV9, the J gene TRBJ2-3; perhaps TRBD2 as D (6 bases). V was clipped by 3 bases and J by 10 bases, with 9 bases between them. The CDR3 extends over 11 amino acids. Germline V CDR1 and CDR2: SGDLS, YYNGEE. CDR3 nucleotide sequence: TGTGCCAGCAGCGCCGGAGGGTCGCAGTATTTT. It codes for CASSAGGSQYF.

The chain has TRBV5-1 and TRBJ2-1; the match to TRBD1 covers 9 bases. The CDR3 runs 15 residues. Germline-derived CDR1 and CDR2 are SGHRS and YFSETQ. The V gene end was trimmed by 4 bases and the J gene end by 2 bases; junction bases not matched to a gene: 4. In nucleotides, the CDR3 is TGCGCCAGCAGCCCGTGGACAGGGGCCTACAATGAGCAGTTCTTC. Translated, it gives CASSPWTGAYNEQFF.

The CDR3 nucleotides read TGTGCCACCAGCAGAGAGACCAGGAACAATGAGCAGTTCTTC. This translates into CATSRETRNNEQFF. The chain combines TRBV15 with TRBJ2-1; the D is unclear. The CDR3 contains 14 residues. The V and J ends lost 0 bases and 5 bases respectively, with 8 bases between them. The germline V gene has CDR1 LNHNV and CDR2 YYDKDF (reference sequence).

The chain has TRBV2 and TRBJ1-2; perhaps TRBD1 as D (5 bases). Between the trimmed V and J ends, which lost 5 bases and 0 bases, there was a span of 7 bases. Germline-derived CDR1 and CDR2 are SNHLY and FYNNEI. This CDR3 has 13 amino acids. The DNA for the CDR3 is TGTGCCAGCAGTCGAGGGGCTAACTATGGCTACACCTTC. Its translation: CASSRGANYGYTF.

This chain uses TRBV5-1 with TRBJ2-1; TRBD2 is a possible D gene (5 bases). Trimming left V 1 base short and J 0 bases short, with 11 bases between. Germline lookup yields CDR1 SGHRS and CDR2 YFSETQ. There are 16 residues in the CDR3. The CDR3 nucleotides read TGCGCCAGCAGCTTGTCTAGCCGAAGCTCCTACAATGAGCAGTTCTTC. As protein: CASSLSSRSSYNEQFF.

V usage is TRBV20-1 and J usage is TRBJ2-5, with 8 bases that match TRBD2. Germline CDR1 and CDR2: DFQATT and SNEGSKA (reference sequence). This CDR3 has 11 residues. The V and J ends lost 6 bases and 5 bases, in that order; junction bases with no gene match: 2. In DNA form, the CDR3 reads TGCAGTGCCCCGGGGGGGGAGACCCAGTACTTC. Its translation: CSAPGGETQYF.

V and J are TRBV4-1 and TRBJ2-1; no firm D call. The CDR3 consists of 15 residues. Germline values: CDR1 MGHRA, CDR2 YSYEKL. Trimming removed 2 bases from V and 3 bases from J, with 11 bases in between. In DNA form, the CDR3 reads TGCGCCAGCAGCCAACCCTTCGTAAGCTACAATGAGCAGTTCTTC. Amino acid sequence: CASSQPFVSYNEQFF.

This CDR3 is CASSLNLGSEQYF. CDR3 DNA sequence: TGTGCCAGCAGCTTAAACCTCGGCTCCGAGCAGTACTTC. The rearrangement links TRBV9 to TRBJ2-7; D gene unclear. With 4 bases removed from V and 6 bases from J, the gap between germline ends came to 14 bases. CDR1 SGDLS and CDR2 YYNGEE come from the germline V gene. CDR3 length: 13 amino acids.

This clone was detected a few times. The chain carries TRBV4-2 and TRBJ2-3; D not resolved. Germline lookup yields CDR1 LGHNA and CDR2 YNFKEQ. V lost 2 bases to trimming and J lost 4 bases, with 7 bases between them. The CDR3 runs to 13 residues. CDR3 in DNA: TGTGCCAGCAGCCAAACCCGCTCAGATACGCAGTATTTT. The encoded protein is CASSQTRSDTQYF.

The V and J genes are TRBV5-1 and TRBJ2-3; 12 positions agree with TRBD2. Germline lookup yields CDR1 SGHRS and CDR2 YFSETQ. V was pared by 0 bases and J by 0 bases, with 8 bases of the junction left unmatched. CDR3 length: 19 amino acids. This chain's CDR3 is CASSLGFSTSGGSTDTQYF. The CDR3, as DNA: TGCGCCAGCAGCTTGGGATTTTCGACTAGCGGGGGAAGCACAGATACGCAGTATTTT.

This clone was seen more than once but under ten times. V gene TRBV14 combines with J gene TRBJ2-7; TRBD2 aligns across 7 bases. The junction had 7 bases not matched to a gene; V was cut back by 8 bases and J by 0 bases. Per germline, CDR1 SGHDN and CDR2 FVKESK. The CDR3 extends over 14 amino acids. The CDR3 nucleotides read TGTGCCAGCGGGGGGGACGGAGACTCCTACGAGCAGTACTTC. Its translation: CASGGDGDSYEQYF. Using reference TRBV14 and TRBJ2-7 for the parts outside the CDR3, the full variable domain is EAGVTQFPSHSVIEKGQTVTLRCDPISGHDNLYWYRRVMGKEIKFLLHFVKESKQDESGMPNNRFLAERTGGTYSTLKVQPAELEDSGVYFCASGGDGDSYEQYFGPGTRLTVT.

The V gene is TRBV7-8, the J gene TRBJ1-2; D is perhaps TRBD1 (6 bases). Trimming removed 1 base from V and 14 bases from J, with 20 bases in between. Germline V gene data show CDR1 as SGHVS and CDR2 as FQNEAQ. This CDR3 has 14 residues. The CDR3 sequence is CASSLDQRPGAKTF. CDR3 coding DNA: TGTGCCAGCAGCTTAGACCAAAGACCGGGGGCTAAAACCTTC.

The chain recombines TRBV7-3 with TRBJ2-2; D call uncertain. The germline V and J ends were trimmed by 5 bases and 0 bases, with 4 bases remaining between them. Germline CDR1 and CDR2: SGHTA and FQGTGA. This CDR3 has 13 amino acids. This CDR3 is CASSHANTGELFF. In nucleotides, the CDR3 is TGTGCCAGCAGCCATGCGAACACCGGGGAGCTGTTTTTT.

This clone was picked up one time. The genes are TRBV4-2 and TRBJ2-2; D perhaps matches TRBD1 (5 bases). CDR3 length: 18 amino acids. Trimming removed 1 base from V and 5 bases from J, with 20 bases in between. Germline loops: CDR1 LGHNA, CDR2 YNFKEQ. The CDR3 here is CASSQGPNRRMGTGELFF. CDR3 sequence (DNA): TGTGCCAGCAGCCAAGGACCGAACAGGAGAATGGGGACCGGGGAGCTGTTTTTT.

J is TRBJ2-3 and V is TRBV11-3, with D unresolved. The CDR3 runs to 16 residues. Trimming pared 1 base from V and 2 bases from J, leaving 13 bases between. CDR1 and CDR2 (germline): SGHNT, YENEEA. The CDR3 region has the DNA TGTGCCAGCAGCTTAGGGATTGCGGAATTCACAGATACGCAGTATTTT. Protein: CASSLGIAEFTDTQYF. Based on the CDR3 plus reference TRBV11-3 and TRBJ2-3, the full variable domain is EAGVVQSPRYKIIEKKQPVAFWCNPISGHNTLYWYLQNLGQGPELLIRYENEEAVDDSQLPKDRFSAERLKGVDSTLKIQPAELGDSAVYLCASSLGIAEFTDTQYFGPGTRLTVL.

This clone was counted a single time. The chain combines TRBV6-5 with TRBJ2-7; D gene uncertain. With 4 bases removed from V and 2 bases from J, the gap between germline ends came to 9 bases. This CDR3 is 13 amino acids long. The germline V gene has CDR1 MNHEY and CDR2 SVGAGI. The CDR3 bases are TGTGCCAGCAGTTCCCCGGCCACCTACGAGCAGTACTTC. Protein: CASSSPATYEQYF.

The rearrangement links TRBV5-5 to TRBJ2-3, with 10 bases lining up with TRBD1. The CDR3 runs to 15 residues. J lost 5 bases, V lost 0 bases, and 3 bases had no gene match. Germline V gene sequence: CDR1 SGHKS, CDR2 YYEKEE (reference sequence). CDR3 protein: CASSLEGQGIDTQYF. Here the CDR3 DNA reads TGTGCCAGCAGCTTGGAGGGACAGGGGATAGATACGCAGTATTTT.

The chain combines TRBV6-1 with TRBJ2-7; weak D call: TRBD2 (6 bases). The germline gives CDR1 MNHNS, CDR2 SASEGT. The CDR3 sequence is 13 residues long. Trimming removed 4 bases at V and 3 bases at J, with 10 bases between. The DNA of the CDR3 is TGTGCCAGCAGTGGCCGGGAGAGCTACGAGCAGTACTTC. This encodes CASSGRESYEQYF.

The gene calls are TRBV28 and TRBJ1-2; the D is unclear. The V and J ends lost 6 bases and 2 bases respectively, with 10 bases between them. From germline, CDR1 is MDHEN and CDR2 SYDVKM. CDR3 length equals 13 residues. CDR3 DNA: TGTGCCAGCAGCTTGGACGGGAACTATGGCTACACCTTC. Residues: CASSLDGNYGYTF.

The J gene is TRBJ1-4, the V gene TRBV5-5; D gene ambiguous. V was cut by 1 base and J by 4 bases, with 8 bases left in between. Looked up from germline, CDR1 is SGHKS and CDR2 is YYEKEE (reference sequence). The CDR3 is 14 amino acids. The CDR3 spells CASSLLGYNEKLFF. Here the CDR3 DNA reads TGTGCCAGCAGCTTGCTCGGCTATAATGAAAAACTGTTTTTT.